This section outlines one T cell receptor (beta chain) sequence together with its context. Germline CDR1 and CDR2: SGHTA and FQGNSA. V lost 2 bases and J 4 bases, leaving 14 bases between the germline ends. There are 16 residues in the CDR3. Original methodology: Cell counts per sample came from amplifying reference gene primers. The method was immunoSEQ multiplex PCR; TCRdb's version includes in-frame clones alone and lacks a portion of them. V, J and clone size derive from that table, while D and trimming were established from the DNA sequence. The table has under 250,000 clones, about four fifths seen once. These data originate in a study of blood T cell repertoires in COVID-19. The wider study: COVID-19 samples, acute and convalescent, were from the United States, Italy and Spain. From T cells, B-cell-depleted T cells, or PBMCs came the material, which was cDNA or gDNA.

This sequence was found in a man between 50 and 59 years old with acute or convalescent COVID-19. The sequencing input was peripheral blood. The chain combines TRBV7-2 with TRBJ1-4; a weak D match, TRBD1 (6 bases). The CDR3 DNA reads TGTGCCAGCAGCTTACATCAACAGGGAAGTAATGAAAAACTGTTTTTT. Residues: CASSLHQQGSNEKLFF.